The clone carrying this TCR beta chain was recorded a few times. The data were taken from a study of blood T cell repertoires in COVID-19. The method was immunoSEQ multiplex PCR; TCRdb's version includes in-frame clones alone and lacks a portion of them. The sample holds about 150,000 clones, 83% seen once. The V gene's germline CDR1 is LNHDA and CDR2 SQIVND (reference sequence). V dropped 8 bases and J dropped 2 bases, with 13 bases sitting between them. The CDR3 sequence is 14 residues long. This clonotype was obtained from a woman in her sixties with COVID-19, enrolled during active disease. This rearrangement joins TRBV19 to TRBJ1-5; possible D gene TRBD1, 5 bases. The sample comprised peripheral blood. The CDR3 reads CASYGGVGNQPQHF. CDR3 DNA sequence: TGTGCCAGTTACGGGGGGGTGGGCAATCAGCCCCAGCATTTT.